These 4 T cell receptor beta chains were sequenced from one sample in a study of blood T cells in healthy people across ages. Through a sample-barcoded 5' primer and a J-beta primer mix, a second PCR was run for roughly 6 to 12 cycles. TCRdb processed the 5' RACE reads anew with MiXCR; each CDR3 protein has one entry. The repertoire holds 450,000 to 700,000 distinct CDR3 sequences, 27% seen once, with 15% to 20% in the top ten. Sample: blood. These receptor sequences come from a woman in her 70s in good health.

This clonotype has a handful of counts. CDR3 DNA: TGCAGTGCTAGAGCGAGAGTTACGGGTGAGGGCTACACCTTC. It encodes CSARARVTGEGYTF. The chain couples TRBV20-1 to TRBJ1-2, with D unresolved. Trimming pared 1 base from V and 8 bases from J, leaving 17 bases between. The CDR3 contains 14 residues. Germline CDR1 reads DFQATT; CDR2 reads SNEGSKA (reference sequence).

This clonotype was seen only a few times. The chain uses TRBV3-1 and TRBJ2-2, with 7 bases matching TRBD2. The V gene end was trimmed by 5 bases and the J gene end by 7 bases; junction bases not matched to a gene: 4. The CDR3 has 13 amino acids. Germline V CDR1 and CDR2: LGHDT, YNNKEL (reference sequence). The DNA for the CDR3 is TGTGCCAGCAGCGGACTAGGTGACGGGGAGCTGTTTTTT. It specifies CASSGLGDGELFF.

The chain has TRBV6-5 and TRBJ1-5; D is possibly TRBD1 (5 bases). Germline V CDR1 and CDR2: MNHEY, SVGAGI. There are 17 residues in the CDR3. V lost 2 bases to trimming and J lost 5 bases, with 19 bases between them. CDR3 in amino acids: CASSYDRSNKYDQPQHF. CDR3 sequence (DNA): TGTGCCAGCAGTTACGACAGAAGTAATAAGTACGATCAGCCCCAGCATTTT.

This chain uses TRBV20-1 with TRBJ2-5; D is ambiguous. This CDR3 has 11 residues. Trimming took off 4 bases at V and 2 bases at J, with 5 bases between the two ends. Germline values: CDR1 DFQATT, CDR2 SNEGSKA (reference sequence). Here the CDR3 DNA reads TGCAGTGCTAAAGTGCAAGAGACCCAGTACTTC. Its translation is CSAKVQETQYF.